A single sample gave rise to the 20 T cell receptor beta chains below, sequenced in a study of T cells after yellow fever vaccination. From the 5' RACE reads, TCRdb called clonotypes with MiXCR, one entry per CDR3 protein. The table has around 500,000 distinct CDR3 sequences, 21% seen once. The source material was PBMCs, sampled more than 20 days after the first yellow fever vaccination. The receptor set was obtained from a man between 18 and 29 years old who received the YFV17D yellow fever vaccine.

The V call is TRBV4-1, the J call TRBJ2-2, with D tentatively TRBD2 (5 bases). Germline assignment: CDR1 MGHRA and CDR2 YSYEKL. Deletions cut 1 base from V and 4 bases from J, with 7 bases between. CDR3 length: 14 residues. CDR3: CASSQAGITGELFF. The CDR3 nucleotides are TGCGCCAGCAGCCAAGCGGGAATCACCGGGGAGCTGTTTTTT.

This clonotype was seen only once. V is TRBV23-1 and J is TRBJ1-6; D is perhaps TRBD1 (5 bases). TRBV23-1 is given ORF status, its function remaining uncertain. The CDR3 runs to 14 residues. V gave up 6 bases and J gave up 8 bases, with 14 bases separating them. The CDR3 region is CASRLPGPYSPLHF. The CDR3 DNA sequence: TGCGCCAGCAGACTACCGGGACCGTATTCACCCCTCCACTTT.

A few counts support this clonotype. This rearrangement joins TRBV20-1 to TRBJ2-5, with 9 positions matching TRBD1. Losses at the gene ends were 0 bases for V and 1 base for J; bases not matched to a gene: 3. Germline V gene sequence: CDR1 DFQATT, CDR2 SNEGSKA (reference sequence). The CDR3 is 15 amino acids. The CDR3 sequence: CSARDTGGPQETQYF. In DNA form, the CDR3 reads TGCAGTGCTAGAGATACAGGGGGCCCCCAAGAGACCCAGTACTTC.

This clonotype occurred many times. The rearrangement links TRBV7-3 to TRBJ2-5; 7 bases are shared with TRBD2. V gave up 4 bases and J gave up 1 base; unmatched junction bases: 3. This CDR3 spans 14 amino acids. Germline V gives CDR1 SGHTA, CDR2 FQGTGA. The CDR3 DNA is TGTGCCAGCAGCTCTACGGGGGGCCAAGAGACCCAGTACTTC. This codes for CASSSTGGQETQYF.

The V call is TRBV5-1, the J call TRBJ2-3; TRBD2 is a possible D gene (6 bases). This CDR3 is 17 amino acids long. V lost 0 bases to trimming and J lost 3 bases, with 17 bases between them. Germline V lookup: CDR1 SGHRS, CDR2 YFSETQ. The CDR3 here is CASSLAGGMGGTDTQYF. DNA of the CDR3: TGCGCCAGCAGCTTGGCCGGGGGAATGGGAGGAACAGATACGCAGTATTTT.

Here the CDR3 reads CAISAHSTGELFF. DNA of the CDR3: TGTGCCATCAGTGCACACAGCACCGGGGAGCTGTTTTTT. This rearrangement joins TRBV10-3 to TRBJ2-2; D uncertain. The V gene lost 4 bases and the J gene lost 4 bases, with 7 bases spanning the gap. Looked up from germline, CDR1 is ENHRY and CDR2 is SYGVKD. The CDR3 has 13 residues.

The rearrangement joins TRBV5-1 to TRBJ1-4, with D perhaps TRBD1 (6 bases). Trimming shortened V by 3 bases and J by 0 bases, and 9 bases separated the two germline ends. Germline CDR1 reads SGHRS; CDR2 reads YFSETQ. The CDR3 runs to 15 residues. The CDR3 spells CASSSEGATNEKLFF. The CDR3, as DNA: TGCGCCAGCAGCTCCGAGGGGGCAACTAATGAAAAACTGTTTTTT.

This clonotype showed up just a few times. The V and J genes are TRBV2 and TRBJ1-5, with D unresolved. This CDR3 comprises 14 residues. Germline values: CDR1 SNHLY, CDR2 FYNNEI. With 1 base removed from V and 0 bases from J, the gap between germline ends came to 4 bases. CDR3 loop: CASSEGGSNQPQHF. CDR3 nucleotide sequence: TGTGCCAGCAGTGAAGGGGGTAGCAATCAGCCCCAGCATTTT. Looking up the rest from reference TRBV2 and TRBJ1-5 gives the full variable domain: EPEVTQTPSHQVTQMGQEVILRCVPISNHLYFYWYRQILGQKVEFLVSFYNNEISEKSEIFDDQFSVERPDGSNFTLKIRSTKLEDSAMYFCASSEGGSNQPQHFGDGTRLSIL.

The sample holds a few counts of this clonotype. The chain joins TRBV30 to TRBJ1-1, with D maybe TRBD1 (5 bases). The V end lost 8 bases, the J end lost 1 base, and 14 bases lay between the germline ends. CDR1 GTSNPN and CDR2 SVGIG come from the germline V gene (reference sequence). This CDR3 has 13 amino acids. CDR3 nucleotides: TGTGCCGGGGGGGTCGGCGCGAACACTGAAGCTTTCTTT. Its translation: CAGGVGANTEAFF.

The V gene is TRBV6-5, the J gene TRBJ2-3, with D unclear. V dropped 0 bases and J dropped 6 bases, with 19 bases sitting between them. The CDR3 covers 17 residues. The germline V gene encodes CDR1 MNHEY and CDR2 SVGAGI. The CDR3: CASSYSISPGPPDTQYF. The CDR3 nucleotides are TGTGCCAGCAGTTACTCGATAAGCCCAGGCCCCCCGGATACGCAGTATTTT.

The J gene is TRBJ2-1, the V gene TRBV25-1; D might be TRBD2 (7 bases). V was cut by 3 bases and J by 9 bases, with 24 bases left in between. The CDR3 runs 17 residues. Germline CDR1 is MGHDK and CDR2 is SYGVNS. The CDR3 reads CASSEQRGGGLRPEQFF. The CDR3, as DNA: TGTGCCAGCAGTGAGCAAAGGGGGGGGGGTCTCCGACCTGAGCAGTTCTTC.

This clonotype came up a few times. The CDR3 coding sequence is TGTGCCAGTAAGGGTGAAGCTAACTATGGCTACACCTTC. Protein product: CASKGEANYGYTF. The chain couples TRBV19 to TRBJ1-2; D is ambiguous. CDR1 and CDR2 (germline): LNHDA, SQIVND (reference sequence). The CDR3 length is 13 residues. Deletions cut 7 bases from V and 0 bases from J, with 9 bases between.

This clonotype was picked up a small number of times. V usage is TRBV20-1 and J usage is TRBJ1-1; D is undetermined. Trimming stripped 7 bases from V and 4 bases from J, with 10 bases between. Germline V gene lookup returns CDR1 DFQATT and CDR2 SNEGSKA (reference sequence). CDR3 length: 11 residues. CDR3 nucleotides: TGCAGTGTTACATGGGGCACTGAAGCTTTCTTT. As protein: CSVTWGTEAFF.

This clonotype was seen only a few times. This rearrangement joins TRBV7-2 to TRBJ2-5; D is ambiguous. The V gene lost 5 bases and the J gene lost 3 bases, with 16 bases spanning the gap. This CDR3 has 15 amino acids. Germline-derived CDR1 and CDR2 are SGHTA and FQGNSA. CDR3 amino acids: CASSPLLPKEETQYF. The CDR3 region has the DNA TGTGCCAGCAGCCCCCTCCTCCCGAAGGAAGAGACCCAGTACTTC. The full variable domain, with the rest looked up from reference TRBV7-2 and TRBJ2-5, is GAGVSQSPSNKVTEKGKDVELRCDPISGHTALYWYRQSLGQGLEFLIYFQGNSAPDKSGLPSDRFSAERTGGSVSTLTIQRTQQEDSAVYLCASSPLLPKEETQYFGPGTRLLVL.

The CDR3 spells CSVEKGSNEQFF. The CDR3 DNA follows: TGCAGCGTTGAAAAGGGTTCGAATGAGCAGTTCTTC. The chain has TRBV29-1 and TRBJ2-1; no clear D. The germline gives CDR1 SQVTM, CDR2 ANQGSEA. The length of the CDR3 is 12 residues. The germline V and J ends were trimmed by 2 bases and 7 bases, with 9 bases remaining between them.

This clonotype has more than one count but fewer than ten. The CDR3 is CASSYSGTGEAFF. The CDR3 nucleotides are TGTGCCAGCAGTTACTCGGGGACAGGTGAAGCTTTCTTT. V gene TRBV6-5 combines with J gene TRBJ1-1; the match to TRBD1 covers 8 bases. This CDR3 is built from 13 residues. V shed 0 bases, J shed 7 bases, and the junction held 1 base outside the gene matches. CDR1 and CDR2 from the germline V gene are MNHEY and SVGAGI.

This clonotype was detected ten times or more. V gene TRBV5-1 combines with J gene TRBJ2-1; TRBD2 matches 7 bases. CDR1 and CDR2 (germline): SGHRS, YFSETQ. The CDR3 is made up of 15 amino acids. V was pared by 1 base and J by 5 bases, with 6 bases of the junction left unmatched. The CDR3 loop is CASSLTGGFNNEQFF. The CDR3 coding sequence is TGCGCCAGCAGCTTGACGGGGGGTTTCAACAATGAGCAGTTCTTC.

The chain combines TRBV7-9 with TRBJ2-3; 7 bases are shared with TRBD2. The CDR3 extends over 16 amino acids. V shed 0 bases, J shed 2 bases, and the junction held 5 bases outside the gene matches. Germline assignment: CDR1 SEHNR and CDR2 FQNEAQ (reference sequence). This CDR3 reads CASSLAAGANTDTQYF. The DNA for the CDR3 is TGTGCCAGCAGCTTAGCGGCGGGAGCGAACACAGATACGCAGTATTTT.

Ten or more counts support this clonotype. The chain combines TRBV7-6 with TRBJ1-1; no clear D. Germline values: CDR1 SGHVS, CDR2 FNYEAQ. This CDR3 is 13 amino acids long. V lost 2 bases to trimming and J lost 0 bases, with 4 bases between them. The CDR3 DNA is TGTGCCAGCAGCTTATCCATGAACACTGAAGCTTTCTTT. Translation: CASSLSMNTEAFF. Based on the CDR3 plus reference TRBV7-6 and TRBJ1-1, the full variable domain is GAGVSQSPRYKVTKRGQDVALRCDPISGHVSLYWYRQALGQGPEFLTYFNYEAQQDKSGLPNDRFSAERPEGSISTLTIQRTEQRDSAMYRCASSLSMNTEAFFGQGTRLTVV.

This clonotype came up a few times. This chain joins TRBV6-5 and TRBJ2-3; 7 bases map to TRBD2. The CDR3 covers 14 residues. Germline lookup yields CDR1 MNHEY and CDR2 SVGAGI. Trimming removed 2 bases from V and 6 bases from J; junction bases left unmatched: 5. The CDR3 sequence is CASSYRAGKDTQYF. DNA for the CDR3: TGTGCCAGCAGTTACAGAGCGGGGAAGGATACGCAGTATTTT.